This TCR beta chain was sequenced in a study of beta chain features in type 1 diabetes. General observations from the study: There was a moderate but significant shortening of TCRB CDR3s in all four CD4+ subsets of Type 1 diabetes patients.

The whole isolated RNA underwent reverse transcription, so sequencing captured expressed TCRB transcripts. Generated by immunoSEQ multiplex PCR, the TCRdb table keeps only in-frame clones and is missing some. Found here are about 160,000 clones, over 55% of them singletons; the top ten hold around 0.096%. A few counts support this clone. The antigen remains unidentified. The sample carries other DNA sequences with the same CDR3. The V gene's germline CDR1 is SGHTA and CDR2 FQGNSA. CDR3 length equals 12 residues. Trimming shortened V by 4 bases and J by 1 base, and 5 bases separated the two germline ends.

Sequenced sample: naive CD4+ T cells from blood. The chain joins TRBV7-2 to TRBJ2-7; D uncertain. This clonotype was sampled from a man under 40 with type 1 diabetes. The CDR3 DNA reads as TGTGCCAGCAGCTCCCCTTCCTACGAGCAGTACTTC. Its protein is CASSSPSYEQYF.